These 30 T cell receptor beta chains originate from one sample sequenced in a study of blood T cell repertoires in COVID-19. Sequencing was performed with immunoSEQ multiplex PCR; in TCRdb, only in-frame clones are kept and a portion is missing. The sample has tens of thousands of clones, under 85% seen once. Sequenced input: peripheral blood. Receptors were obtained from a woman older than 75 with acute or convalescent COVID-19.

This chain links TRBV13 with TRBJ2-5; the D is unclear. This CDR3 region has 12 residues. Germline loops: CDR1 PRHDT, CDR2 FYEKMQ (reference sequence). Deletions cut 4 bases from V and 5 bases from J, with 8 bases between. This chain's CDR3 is CASSSHTETQYF. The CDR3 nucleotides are TGTGCCAGCAGCTCCCACACGGAGACCCAGTACTTC. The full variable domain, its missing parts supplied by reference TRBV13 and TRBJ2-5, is AAGVIQSPRHLIKEKRETATLKCYPIPRHDTVYWYQQGPGQDPQFLISFYEKMQSDKGSIPDRFSAQQFSDYHSELNMSSLELGDSALYFCASSSHTETQYFGPGTRLLVL.

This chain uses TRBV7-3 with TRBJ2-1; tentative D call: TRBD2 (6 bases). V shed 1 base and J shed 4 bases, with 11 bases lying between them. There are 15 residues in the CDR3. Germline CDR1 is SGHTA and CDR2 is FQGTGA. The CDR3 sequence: CASSLRSSEYNEQFF. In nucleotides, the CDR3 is TGTGCCAGCAGCTTAAGGTCTAGCGAGTACAATGAGCAGTTCTTC.

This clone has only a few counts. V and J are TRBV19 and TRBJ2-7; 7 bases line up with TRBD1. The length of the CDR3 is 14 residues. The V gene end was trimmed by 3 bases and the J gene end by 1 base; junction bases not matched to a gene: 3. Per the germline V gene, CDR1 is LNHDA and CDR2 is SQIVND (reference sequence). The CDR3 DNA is TGTGCCAGTAGTATTGGACAGGCTTCCTACGAGCAGTACTTC. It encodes CASSIGQASYEQYF.

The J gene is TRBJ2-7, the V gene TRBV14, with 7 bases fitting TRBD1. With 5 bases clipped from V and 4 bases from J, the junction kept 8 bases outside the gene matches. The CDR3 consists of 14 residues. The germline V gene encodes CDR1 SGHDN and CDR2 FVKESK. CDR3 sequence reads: CASSTPGTVYEQYF. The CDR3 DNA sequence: TGTGCCAGCAGCACCCCCGGGACAGTTTACGAGCAGTACTTC.

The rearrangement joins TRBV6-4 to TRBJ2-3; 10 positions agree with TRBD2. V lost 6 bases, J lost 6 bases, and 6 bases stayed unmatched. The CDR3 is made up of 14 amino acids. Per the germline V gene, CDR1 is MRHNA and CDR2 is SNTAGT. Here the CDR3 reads CASSLAGEGDTQYF. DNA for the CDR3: TGTGCCAGCAGCCTAGCGGGAGAGGGCGATACGCAGTATTTT.

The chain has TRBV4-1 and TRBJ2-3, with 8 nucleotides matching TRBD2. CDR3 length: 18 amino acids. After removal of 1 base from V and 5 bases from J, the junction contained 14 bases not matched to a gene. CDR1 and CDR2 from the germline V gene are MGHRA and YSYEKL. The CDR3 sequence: CASSQVSGGRSSRDTQYF. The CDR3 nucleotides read TGCGCCAGCAGCCAAGTGAGTGGCGGGAGGTCCTCCCGAGATACGCAGTATTTT.

The CDR3 spells CASSQGGTSGMSTGELFF. The CDR3 DNA sequence: TGCGCCAGCAGCCAAGGAGGGACTAGCGGGATGAGCACCGGGGAGCTGTTTTTT. The chain links TRBV4-1 to TRBJ2-2; 13 nucleotides line up with TRBD2. Germline V CDR1 and CDR2: MGHRA, YSYEKL. The CDR3 contains 18 residues. V was pared by 1 base and J by 4 bases, with 6 bases of the junction left unmatched.

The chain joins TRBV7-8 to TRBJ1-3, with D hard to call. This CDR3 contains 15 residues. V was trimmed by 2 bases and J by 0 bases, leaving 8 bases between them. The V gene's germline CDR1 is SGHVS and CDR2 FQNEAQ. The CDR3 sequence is CASSLFPYSGNTIYF. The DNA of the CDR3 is TGTGCCAGCAGCTTATTCCCCTACTCTGGAAACACCATATATTTT.

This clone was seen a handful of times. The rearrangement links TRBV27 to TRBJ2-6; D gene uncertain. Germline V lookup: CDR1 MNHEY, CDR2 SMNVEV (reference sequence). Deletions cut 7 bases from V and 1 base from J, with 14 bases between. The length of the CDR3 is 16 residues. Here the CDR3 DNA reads TGTGCCAGCACCCGATTCCAACTATCTGGGGCCAACGTCCTGACTTTC. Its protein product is CASTRFQLSGANVLTF.

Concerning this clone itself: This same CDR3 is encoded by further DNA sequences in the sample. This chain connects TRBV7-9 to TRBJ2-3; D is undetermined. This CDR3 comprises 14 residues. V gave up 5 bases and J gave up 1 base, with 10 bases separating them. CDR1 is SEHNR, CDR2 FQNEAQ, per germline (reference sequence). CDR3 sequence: CASSPGLRTDTQYF. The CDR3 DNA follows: TGTGCCAGCAGCCCAGGTTTGCGCACAGATACGCAGTATTTT.

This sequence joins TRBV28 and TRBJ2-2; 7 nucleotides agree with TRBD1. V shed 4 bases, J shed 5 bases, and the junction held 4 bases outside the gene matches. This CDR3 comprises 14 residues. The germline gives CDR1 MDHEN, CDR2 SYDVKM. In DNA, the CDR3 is TGTGCCAGCAGTTACCCACAGGGGACCGGGGAGCTGTTTTTT. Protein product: CASSYPQGTGELFF.

Here the CDR3 reads CAWSVGTGNSPLHF. CDR3 sequence (DNA): TGTGCCTGGAGTGTCGGGACAGGGAATTCACCCCTCCACTTT. V and J are TRBV30 and TRBJ1-6; 9 bases align to TRBD1. The CDR3 consists of 14 residues. The V gene end was trimmed by 0 bases and the J gene end by 7 bases; junction bases not matched to a gene: 1. Germline CDR1 is GTSNPN and CDR2 is SVGIG (reference sequence).

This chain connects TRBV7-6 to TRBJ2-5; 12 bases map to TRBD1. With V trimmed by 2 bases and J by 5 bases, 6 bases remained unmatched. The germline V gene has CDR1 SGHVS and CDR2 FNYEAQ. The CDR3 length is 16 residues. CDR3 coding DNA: TGTGCCAGCAGCTTACCAGGGACAGGGGGCATTGAGACCCAGTACTTC. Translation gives CASSLPGTGGIETQYF.

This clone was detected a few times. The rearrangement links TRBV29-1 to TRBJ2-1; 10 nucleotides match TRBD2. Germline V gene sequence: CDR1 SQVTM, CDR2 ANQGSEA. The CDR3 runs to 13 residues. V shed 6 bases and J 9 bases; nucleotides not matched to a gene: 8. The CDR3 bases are TGCAGCGTATCGCTAGCGGGAGCGGGTGAGCAGTTCTTC. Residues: CSVSLAGAGEQFF.

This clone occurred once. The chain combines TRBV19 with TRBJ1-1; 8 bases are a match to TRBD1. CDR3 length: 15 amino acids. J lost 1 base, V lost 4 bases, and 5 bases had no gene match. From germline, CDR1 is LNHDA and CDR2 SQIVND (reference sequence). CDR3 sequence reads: CASSKGDRPNTEAFF. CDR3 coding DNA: TGTGCCAGTAGTAAGGGGGACAGGCCGAACACTGAAGCTTTCTTT.

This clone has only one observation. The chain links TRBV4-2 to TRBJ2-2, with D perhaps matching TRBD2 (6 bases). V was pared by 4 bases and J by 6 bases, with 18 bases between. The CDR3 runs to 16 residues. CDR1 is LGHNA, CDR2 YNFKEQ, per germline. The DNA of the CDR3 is TGTGCCAGCAGCCTATTCACGGGAGAGTCGGCCGGGGAGCTGTTTTTT. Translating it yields CASSLFTGESAGELFF.

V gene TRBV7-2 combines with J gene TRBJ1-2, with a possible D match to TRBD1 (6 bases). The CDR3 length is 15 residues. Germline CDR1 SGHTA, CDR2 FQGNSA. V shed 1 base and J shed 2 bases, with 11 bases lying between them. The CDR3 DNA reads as TGTGCCAGCAGCTTAGTGGTCCAGGGGAACTATGGCTACACCTTC. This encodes CASSLVVQGNYGYTF.

The CDR3 is CASSPTIRGTLTDTQYF. Here the CDR3 DNA reads TGTGCCAGCAGCCCTACAATTCGCGGGACCCTCACAGATACGCAGTATTTT. This sequence joins TRBV7-2 and TRBJ2-3; perhaps TRBD2 as D (6 bases). Germline V CDR1 and CDR2: SGHTA, FQGNSA. Trimming left V 5 bases short and J 2 bases short, with 20 bases between. The CDR3 sequence is 17 residues long.

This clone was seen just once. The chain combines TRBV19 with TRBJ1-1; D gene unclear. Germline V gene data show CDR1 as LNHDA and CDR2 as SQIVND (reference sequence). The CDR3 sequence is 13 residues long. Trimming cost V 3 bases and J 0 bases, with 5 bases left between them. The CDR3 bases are TGTGCCAGTAGTATTCAGGTGAACACTGAAGCTTTCTTT. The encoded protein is CASSIQVNTEAFF.

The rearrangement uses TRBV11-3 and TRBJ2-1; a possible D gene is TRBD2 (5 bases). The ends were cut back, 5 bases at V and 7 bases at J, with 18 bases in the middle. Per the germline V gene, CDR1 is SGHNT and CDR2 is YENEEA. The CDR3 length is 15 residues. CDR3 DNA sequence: TGTGCCAGCAGCCCCTTCTCGGGGATTTTTAATGAGCAGTTCTTC. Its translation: CASSPFSGIFNEQFF.

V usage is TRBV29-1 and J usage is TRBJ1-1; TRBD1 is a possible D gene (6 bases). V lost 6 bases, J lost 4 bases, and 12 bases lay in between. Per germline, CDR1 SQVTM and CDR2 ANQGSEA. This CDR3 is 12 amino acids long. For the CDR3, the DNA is TGCAGCGTAGATACAGGGACCACTGAAGCTTTCTTT. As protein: CSVDTGTTEAFF.

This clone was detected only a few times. DNA of the CDR3: TGTGCCAGCAGTCCCCGCCAGGGTGGGTTCGTGGAGCAGTACTTC. It is translated as CASSPRQGGFVEQYF. The chain carries TRBV6-2 or TRBV6-3 and TRBJ2-7; possible D gene TRBD1, 5 bases. Germline-derived CDR1 and CDR2 are MNHEY and SVGEGT. V lost 5 bases and J 7 bases, leaving 21 bases between the germline ends. The CDR3 loop spans 15 amino acids.

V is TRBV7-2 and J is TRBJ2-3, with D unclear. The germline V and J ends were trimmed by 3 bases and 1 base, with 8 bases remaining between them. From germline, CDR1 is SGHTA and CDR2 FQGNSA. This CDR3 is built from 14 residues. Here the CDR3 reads CASSFITGTDTQYF. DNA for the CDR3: TGTGCCAGCAGCTTCATAACGGGCACAGATACGCAGTATTTT.

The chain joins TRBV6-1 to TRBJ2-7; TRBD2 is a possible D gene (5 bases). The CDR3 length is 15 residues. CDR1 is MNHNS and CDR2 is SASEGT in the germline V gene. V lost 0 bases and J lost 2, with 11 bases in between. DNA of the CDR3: TGTGCCAGCAGTGAAGCGCTAAGCGGTCCCTACGAGCAGTACTTC. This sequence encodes CASSEALSGPYEQYF.

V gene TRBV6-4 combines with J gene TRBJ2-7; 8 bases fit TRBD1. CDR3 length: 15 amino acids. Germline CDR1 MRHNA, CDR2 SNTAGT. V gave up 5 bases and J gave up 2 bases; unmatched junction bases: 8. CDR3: CASSPGGGGTYEQYF. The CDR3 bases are TGTGCCAGCAGTCCAGGGGGCGGCGGAACCTACGAGCAGTACTTC.

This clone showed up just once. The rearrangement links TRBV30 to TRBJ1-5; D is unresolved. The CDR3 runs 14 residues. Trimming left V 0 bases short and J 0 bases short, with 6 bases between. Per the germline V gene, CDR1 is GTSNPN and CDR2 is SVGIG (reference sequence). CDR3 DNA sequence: TGTGCCTGGAGTGTGTCAGATAGCAATCAGCCCCAGCATTTT. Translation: CAWSVSDSNQPQHF.

This CDR3 reads CASSLARTGGNQPQHF. The CDR3 DNA follows: TGTGCCAGCAGCTTAGCGAGGACAGGGGGCAATCAGCCCCAGCATTTT. The chain combines TRBV7-2 with TRBJ1-5, with 9 positions matching TRBD1. V lost 0 bases to trimming and J lost 2 bases; unmatched junction nucleotides: 2. Germline CDR1 SGHTA, CDR2 FQGNSA. The CDR3 is 16 residues long.

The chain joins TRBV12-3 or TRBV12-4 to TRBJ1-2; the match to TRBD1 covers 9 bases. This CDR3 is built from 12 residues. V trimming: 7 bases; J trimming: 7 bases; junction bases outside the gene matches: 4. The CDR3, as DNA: TGTGCCAGCATCCCGACAGGGGGTGGCTACACCTTC. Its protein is CASIPTGGGYTF.

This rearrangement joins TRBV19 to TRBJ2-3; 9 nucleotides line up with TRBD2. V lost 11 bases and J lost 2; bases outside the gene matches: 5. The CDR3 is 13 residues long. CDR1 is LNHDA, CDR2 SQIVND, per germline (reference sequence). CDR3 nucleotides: TGTGCCTCCCGACTAGCGGCCACAGATACGCAGTATTTT. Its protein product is CASRLAATDTQYF.

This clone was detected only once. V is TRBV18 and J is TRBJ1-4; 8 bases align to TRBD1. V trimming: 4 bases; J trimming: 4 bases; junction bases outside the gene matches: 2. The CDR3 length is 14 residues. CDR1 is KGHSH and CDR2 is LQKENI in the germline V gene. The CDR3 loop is CASSLDRVNEKLFF. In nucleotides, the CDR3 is TGTGCCAGCTCACTGGACAGGGTTAATGAAAAACTGTTTTTT.